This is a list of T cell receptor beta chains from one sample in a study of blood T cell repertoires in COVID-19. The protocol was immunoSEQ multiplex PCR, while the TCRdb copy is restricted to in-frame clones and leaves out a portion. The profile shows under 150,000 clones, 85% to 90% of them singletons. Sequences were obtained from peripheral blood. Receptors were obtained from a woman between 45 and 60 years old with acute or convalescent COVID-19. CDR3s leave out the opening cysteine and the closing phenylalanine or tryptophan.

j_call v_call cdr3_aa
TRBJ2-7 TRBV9 ASSPRGQDAYEQY
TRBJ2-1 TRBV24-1 ATSDPGGESSYNEQF
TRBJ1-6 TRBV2 ASSGGRYNSPLH
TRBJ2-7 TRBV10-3 AISELLGASANRKQY
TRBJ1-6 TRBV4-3 ASSQEGREGYSPLH
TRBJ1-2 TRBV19 ASSGDLAAGYGGYT
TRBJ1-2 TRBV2 ASTRDRGGDGYT
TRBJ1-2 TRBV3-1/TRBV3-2 AILQGFYGYT
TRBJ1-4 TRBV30 AWSVAGASEKLF
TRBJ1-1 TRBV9 ASSVGTPNTEAF
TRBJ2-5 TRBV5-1 ASSLNGVALETQY
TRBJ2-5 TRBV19 ASSILVAGQETQY
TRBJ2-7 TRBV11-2 ASSLETGKEAYEQY
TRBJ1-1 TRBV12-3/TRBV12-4 ASSFGRTEAF
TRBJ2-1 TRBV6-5 ASSYDLSGGADEQF